A single sample gave rise to the 10 T cell receptor beta chains below, sequenced in a study of beta chain features in type 1 diabetes. Expressed TCRB transcripts were sequenced, since all the RNA that had been isolated was reverse transcribed. Repertoires were generated with immunoSEQ multiplex PCR, while TCRdb's copy carries only in-frame clones and drops some. The table lists over 700,000 clones, roughly 17% of them singletons, with 0.023% in the top ten. The sample was naive CD4+ T cells from blood. These receptors all come from a woman younger than 35 in good health.

The chain is built from TRBV7-2 and TRBJ2-7, with TRBD2 identical over 8 bases. The CDR3 is 14 amino acids. The V gene's germline CDR1 is SGHTA and CDR2 FQGNSA. With V trimmed by 4 bases and J by 0 bases, 2 bases remained unmatched. The CDR3 reads CASSSGLGSYEQYF. The DNA for the CDR3 is TGTGCCAGCAGCTCGGGACTAGGCTCCTACGAGCAGTACTTC.

This clone has just a few counts. This chain uses TRBV10-3 with TRBJ2-7; D gene unclear. The CDR3 contains 15 residues. Germline assignment: CDR1 ENHRY and CDR2 SYGVKD. V was trimmed by 3 bases and J by 5 bases, leaving 17 bases between them. CDR3 nucleotides: TGTGCCATCAGTGACGCGCGGAAGGCTACTGACGAGCAGTACTTC. Translation: CAISDARKATDEQYF.

A note on this clone: No DNA is shown, since the ends of the CDR3 on it are uncertain; the CDR3 is the one TCRdb lists. CDR3 amino acids: CTSSPWENCFF. The chain uses TRBV1 and TRBJ1-4. TRBV1 is classified as a pseudogene. 11 amino acids form the CDR3, both terminal residues included.

This clone has only a few counts. This chain connects TRBV7-9 to TRBJ2-5, with D tentatively TRBD2 (6 bases). Trimming cost V 6 bases and J 3 bases, with 14 bases left between them. CDR1 and CDR2 from the germline V gene are SEHNR and FQNEAQ (reference sequence). This CDR3 is 14 amino acids long. The chain's CDR3 is CASSSLGGKETQYF. CDR3 nucleotide sequence: TGTGCCAGCAGTTCATTAGGAGGGAAAGAGACCCAGTACTTC.

The V and J genes are TRBV5-1 and TRBJ2-1; tentatively, D is TRBD1 (6 bases). Germline CDR1 and CDR2: SGHRS and YFSETQ. CDR3 length equals 15 residues. V was cut by 4 bases and J by 0 bases, with 11 bases left in between. DNA of the CDR3: TGCGCCAGCAGCCCTGGACAGAGCTCCTACAATGAGCAGTTCTTC. It yields the protein CASSPGQSSYNEQFF.

The CDR3: CASSDRFYGKLFF. CDR3 nucleotides: TGTGCCAGCAGTGATCGGTTCTACGGGAAACTGTTTTTT. This chain joins TRBV25-1 and TRBJ1-4; D is unresolved. With 3 bases removed from V and 11 bases from J, the gap between germline ends came to 13 bases. Per the germline V gene, CDR1 is MGHDK and CDR2 is SYGVNS. The length of the CDR3 is 13 residues.

In this sample, this clone turned up a few times. V and J are TRBV27 and TRBJ1-1; TRBD1 matches 9 bases. The length of the CDR3 is 18 residues. CDR1 and CDR2 from the germline V gene are MNHEY and SMNVEV (reference sequence). Trimming at V came to 6 bases and at J to 3 bases, leaving 17 bases not matched to a gene. DNA of the CDR3: TGTGCCAGCAGCCCCCTGGGACAGGGCCCGTCGGGTGACACTGAAGCTTTCTTT. It specifies CASSPLGQGPSGDTEAFF.

The sample holds a few counts of this clone. The genes are TRBV18 and TRBJ2-7; D assignment may be TRBD1 or TRBD2 (6 bases each). V was trimmed by 2 bases and J by 2 bases, leaving 10 bases between them. This CDR3 spans 14 amino acids. The germline gives CDR1 KGHSH, CDR2 LQKENI. Written as DNA, the CDR3 is TGTGCCAGCTCACCAGGGGGGCTTGCCTACGAGCAGTACTTC. Amino acids: CASSPGGLAYEQYF. Drawing the rest from reference TRBV18 and TRBJ2-7, the complete variable domain is NAGVMQNPRHLVRRRGQEARLRCSPMKGHSHVYWYRQLPEEGLKFMVYLQKENIIDESGMPKERFSAEFPKEGPSILRIQQVVRGDSAAYFCASSPGGLAYEQYFGPGTRLTVT.

The J gene is TRBJ1-1, the V gene TRBV18; 10 bases agree with TRBD1. The germline V gene encodes CDR1 KGHSH and CDR2 LQKENI. The CDR3 has 16 residues. J gave up 5 bases and V 5 bases, and 11 bases lay outside the gene matches. The CDR3 bases are TGTGCCAGCTCATTGCGCGACAGGGGGCGAGGTACTGAAGCTTTCTTT. Translating gives CASSLRDRGRGTEAFF.

This clone appeared a few times. The J gene is TRBJ2-7, the V gene TRBV28; unclear D gene. The CDR3 contains 13 residues. Trimming removed 2 bases from V and 11 bases from J, with 16 bases in between. The germline gives CDR1 MDHEN, CDR2 SYDVKM. For the CDR3, the DNA is TGTGCCAGCAGTTTAGGGTGGCTGAAGACGGAGTACTTC. Translating it yields CASSLGWLKTEYF.